The text below deals with one TCR beta chain. Its antigen is not known. Diagnoses were established using clinical symptoms, serum thyroxine and TRAb, thyroid ultrasound and orbital computed tomography. This specimen belongs to a study of T cells in Graves' hyperthyroidism and ophthalmopathy. Findings of the study overall: Peripheral blood also featured most of the thyroid clonotypes expanded above 0.001.

The TCR beta CDR3 regions underwent amplification using RNA transcripts as the source. A first-round RT-PCR of the TCR CDR3 used the HTBI primer set. TCRdb processed the multiplex PCR reads anew with MiXCR; each CDR3 protein has one entry. The top ten clones hold over 15% of a sample with approximately 720,000 distinct CDR3 sequences, around a sixth of them seen once. The clonotype originates from a woman between 45 and 60 years old with Graves' hyperthyroidism that later progressed to Graves' ophthalmopathy. The sequenced sample was blood.

CDR3 loop: CASRLRGMDTEAFF. The CDR3 DNA follows: TGCGCCAGCAGACTCCGGGGTATGGACACTGAAGCTTTCTTT. This chain connects TRBV5-1 to TRBJ1-1; unclear D gene. Trimming stripped 5 bases from V and 3 bases from J, with 14 bases between. The CDR3 is 14 residues long. Germline V gives CDR1 SGHRS, CDR2 YFSETQ.